This paragraph reports one TCR beta chain. The antigen it binds to is not known. No base-level quality is on record; no much larger clone is a single base apart. The sample holds other DNA sequences that translate to the same CDR3. The data derive from a study of shared clonotypes between healthy human individuals (TCRdb year 2020). Broadly, across the study: The cohort included three men and a couple of women between 18 and 49 years of age. To estimate repertoire size and how much clonotype sharing occurs between individuals, the study deeply sequenced the blood TCR repertoires of five healthy adults. For each donor, three plates each were used for CD4 naive and CD4 memory, two plates were used for CD8 naive, and one plate was used for CD8 memory. To increase sequencing depth and limit assay-specific biases, different laboratories used diverse techniques to prepare libraries and sequence TCR repertoires. Each donor's leukapheresis produced roughly between about 0.8 and 10 billion PBMCs. Here is what the overall study found, with its caveats: Naive subsets generally had larger estimated clonotype richness than memory subsets did. Sampling was restricted to blood, and TCR repertoires in tissues likely differ from the TCR repertoires found in blood. Rarefaction of sorted-subset datasets indicated incomplete sequencing despite the large sequencing depth. Pairwise subsampling led to the expectation that sequencing depth would affect the degree of clonotype sharing among donors. When a few donors were compared, the shared fraction of clonotypes was around 5.1% for naive CD4, 3% to 4% for naive CD8, more than 2% for memory CD4, and approximately 0.4% for memory CD8. The small number of donors limited the genetic and exposure-history diversity represented. Compared with non-shared clonotypes, the clonotypes found in all four sorted-subset donors had higher generation probabilities.

For the CD8 naive samples, CD45RO-negative cells were positively selected for CCR7, yielding a CD45RA+CCR7+ population from which TemRA cells were excluded. Healthy HIV-negative adults with no recently reported acute infections or vaccinations were included as donors. All donors were Caucasian adults living in Nashville, Tennessee, USA. After blood collection by leukapheresis, PBMCs were isolated using Ficoll-Histopaque density gradient centrifugation and then cryopreserved in the vapor phase of liquid nitrogen. Analytical flow cytometry was used to check the purity and quantity of each magnetically sorted T cell population. From each sorted fraction, genomic DNA was isolated and quantified by UV absorbance on a Nanodrop 2000c. TCR CDR3 regions were amplified from genomic DNA by multiplex PCR using the deep immunoSEQ assay. Extracted genomic DNA from each cell subset was spread evenly across all wells of several immunoSEQ 96-well plates, with each plate serving as a replicate. For sorted subsets, roughly 200 ng genomic DNA, equal to tens of thousands of T cell genomes, was loaded into each replicate PCR. Purified libraries were quantified with a Qubit 3.0 fluorometer, sized on a Bioanalyzer 2100, and re-quantified with the KAPA Library Quantification kit. Each immunoSEQ 96-well plate was sequenced on its own single-read 150-cycle Illumina NextSeq 550 flow cell. The paper's processing steps were these. Because the immunoSEQ output included only junctional sequences and no quality scores, the filtering could not be the same as the filtering used for full-length reads. Sequences were annotated with PyIR, a Python wrapper for IgBLAST v1.9, using IMGT germline references to assign V/J genes and CDR3. Reads were removed for weak V/J assignments (E-value above 1e-6), missing CDR3, stop codons, out-of-frame junctions, or ambiguous translated residues. V3J clonotypes were defined by identical inferred V gene, J gene, and CDR3 amino acid sequence. The percentage overlap between two repertoires was calculated by dividing the number of shared unique clonotypes by the size of the smaller repertoire. Three approaches were used to assess repertoire richness: RTK rarefaction, the Chao1 estimator, and Recon v2.1 estimates of unobserved clonotypes. For all TCRbeta clonotypes obtained by the gDNA method from a few donors, generation probabilities were computed with OLGA. The source is immuneACCESS, and TCRdb retained only in-frame sequences with V and J called. Part of the clones is not carried over; for the studies checked, unresolved V genes explain less than half of this, and the remainder is unexplained. The V and J calls and the clone size are those of that table, but D and trimming were determined from the DNA. In all, the sample holds about 2 million clones, and about 95% of those were seen once. The top ten clonotypes cover around 1% of the sample.

Sequenced material: naive CD8+ T cells sorted from blood. The sample's cell subset or site, from its label and the paper: CD45RA+CCR7+. This TCR was sampled from a man aged 18 to 35 in good health.

The nucleotide sequence reads as follows: TGTGCCAGCAGCGTAGAAACGGGGGGTGACGAGCAGTACTTC. Translated, it reads CASSVETGGDEQYF. The sequence is built from TRBV9 and TRBJ2-7; 7 bases in the junction line up with TRBD2. From a lookup of the germline V gene, CDR1 and CDR2 are SGDLS and YYNGEE. From the cysteine through the phenylalanine, the CDR3 covers 14 amino acids. Just CDR3 DNA is preserved here, 42 bases in frame from base 1. Trimming leaves V shorter by 0 bases and J shorter by 5 bases, with the junction holding 5 bases beyond the gene matches.